What follows describes a single T cell receptor beta chain. It has no known antigen specificity. Base-call qualities are not available, and no considerably larger clone is one nucleotide away. Trimming costs V 1 base and J 9 bases, and their ends lie 10 bases apart. The CDR3, cysteine through phenylalanine, is 14 amino acids long. The sequence is cut down to CDR3 DNA, 42 bases in frame from base 1. From the germline V gene, CDR1 is MNHNS and CDR2 is SASEGT. This record belongs to a study of T cell responses to AZD1222 COVID-19 vaccine (dated by TCRdb to the early 2020s). Broadly, across the study: AZD1222 recipients with second doses at about 4 weeks or about 12 weeks were pooled, because spike-specific TCR depth and breadth did not differ between schedules. TCR sequencing was performed for about 240 trial participants, of whom around 200 were given two doses of AZD1222 and roughly 25 were given two doses of MenACWY control vaccine. Enrollment into the trials was organized by age into subgroups of 18-55, 56-69 and 70-plus years, and those subgroups contained roughly 150, 30 and 60 TCR-sequenced participants, respectively.

Read against the paper, the sample's time point label means: baseline before first vaccination. The vaccinee samples were drawn from two UK trials, COV001 and COV002, one of which was a single-blind randomized controlled phase 2/3 trial testing AZD1222 (ChAdOx1 nCoV-19) in healthy adults. For TCRbeta chain sequencing, PBMC samples were collected from trial participants at day 0 and at day 28 after the second dose. Findings and caveats that apply to the study as a whole: In the small 56-69-year group, the increase in depth fell short of significance, most likely because of low power. Most participants were white British and females outnumbered males, and the authors suggested that clonal diversity may have been underestimated. Epitopes outside the regions mutated in the B.1.351 and B.1.1.7 variants were reportedly recognized by nearly half of the unique spike-specific TCRs. After two AZD1222 doses, both the breadth and the depth of spike-specific TCRs were significantly higher than at day 0 and than in MenACWY recipients. The whole spike protein was spanned by vaccine-associated CD4 TCRs, and dominant responses were seen in regions 160-218 and 743-854. Because no day 14 peak-response samples were available, the repertoires could be characterized only after the peak T cell response. Only five or six AZD1222 recipients were SARS-CoV-2 seropositive at baseline, limiting conclusions about previously exposed vaccinees.

The CDR3 regions of human TCRbeta chains were analyzed by immunosequencing. The study's processing was this. Repertoire TCRs were matched against a reference library of SARS-CoV-2-specific TCRs generated with the MIRA antigen-specificity platform. Breadth meant the fraction of unique TCRs that were SARS-CoV-2-associated, whereas depth meant the fraction of total T cells that were SARS-CoV-2-associated. Using the MIRA data, every spike-specific TCR was mapped to the spike region that the TCR reacted to and assigned to either a CD4 or a CD8 class. Log10-transformed breadth and depth values were compared by one-way ANOVA with Sidak's multiple comparisons tests. The table comes from immuneACCESS by way of TCRdb, which keeps in-frame sequences with V and J called. Part of the clones is missing from these tables; in studies checked, under half for an unresolved V gene and the rest for unknown reasons. V and J calls and clone size come straight from that table; D and trimming were deduced from the DNA. Within this sample are approximately 160,000 clones, with about nine tenths of them counted one time only. In total, the top ten clones hold approximately 1.6% of the sample.

The rearranged chain carries TRBV6-1 and TRBJ1-6; the D gene assignment is ambiguous. The material sequenced was peripheral blood, taken on day 0 of AZD1222 vaccination. This receptor was identified in an adult in good health. For the CDR3, the sequence is CASSEVIFGSPLHF. Read as DNA, the sequence is TGTGCCAGCAGTGAAGTGATTTTTGGTTCACCCCTCCACTTT.